The rows below give T cell receptor beta chains drawn from one sample of a study of vaccination and CD4 T cells after COVID-19. These receptors' antigens are unknown. TCRdb analysed the PCR reads with MiXCR anew, one entry per CDR3 protein. The data show around 10,000 distinct CDR3 sequences, around 66% seen once. Sequencing used CD4+ T cells from blood, cultured in vitro. These receptor sequences come from a human donor who had recovered from COVID-19. CDR3s include the opening cysteine and the closing phenylalanine or tryptophan. A D gene is named only where the DNA matches it firmly. Not every row has a clone size; where given, it reads once, few, many or a size class.

clone_size | j_call | d_call | v_call | cdr3_nt | cdr3_aa
. | TRBJ2-7 | . | TRBV2 | TGTGCCAGCAGTGAAGCGGGGCAGGGATCCTACGAGCAGTACTTC | CASSEAGQGSYEQYF
few | TRBJ2-3 | TRBD2 | TRBV19 | TGTGCCAGTAGTATCCTAGCGGGGTTGTCAGATACGCAGTATTTT | CASSILAGLSDTQYF
. | TRBJ2-5 | TRBD1 | TRBV6-1 | TGTGCCAGTCAGGGGGACAGGGCACAAGAGACCCAGTACTTC | CASQGDRAQETQYF
. | TRBJ1-6 | . | TRBV20-1 | TGCAGTGCTGGTAGGGGAATTAACTATAATTCACCCCTCCACTTT | CSAGRGINYNSPLHF
. | TRBJ1-5 | . | TRBV19 | TGTGCCAGTAAGACCGGCAATCAGCCCCAGCATTTT | CASKTGNQPQHF
few | TRBJ2-5 | TRBD2 | TRBV7-9 | TGTGCCAGCAGCTCCGGGACTAGCCAAGAGACCCAGTACTTC | CASSSGTSQETQYF
. | TRBJ1-5 | . | TRBV25-1 | TGTGCCAGCAGTGCGGCAGGGGATCAGCCCCAGCATTTT | CASSAAGDQPQHF
. | TRBJ2-3 | TRBD1 | TRBV10-3 | TGTGCCATCAGGAAGGATGGTGGACAGGGGGCAAGAGATACGCAGTATTTT | CAIRKDGGQGARDTQYF
. | TRBJ1-2 | TRBD1 | TRBV14 | TGTGCCAGCAGCCAACCGGGACAGATGAGTACCGGCTACACCTTC | CASSQPGQMSTGYTF
. | TRBJ1-5 | . | TRBV27 | TGTGCCAGCAGTTTATGGCGCGGGCAGGGAAGCAATCAGCCCCAGCATTTT | CASSLWRGQGSNQPQHF
medium-sized | TRBJ1-2 | . | TRBV12-3/TRBV12-4 | TGTGCCAGCAGCGCGAGGGGTTTTGTCTATGGCTACACCTTC | CASSARGFVYGYTF
. | TRBJ2-1 | TRBD2 | TRBV20-1 | TGCAGTGCCCCTAGCGGGGGGGTGAATGAGCAGTTCTTC | CSAPSGGVNEQFF
. | TRBJ2-4 | . | TRBV19 | TGTGCCAGTAGGGAAAGTGCGGGATACGGAAACATTCAGTACTTC | CASRESAGYGNIQYF
. | TRBJ2-1 | . | TRBV6-2/TRBV6-3 | TGTGCCAGCAGCCTCGGCAGGGATTCCTACAATGAGCAGTTCTTC | CASSLGRDSYNEQFF
. | TRBJ1-5 | TRBD1 | TRBV24-1 | TGTGCCACCAGTGACTACAGGGGTACCCAGCATTTT | CATSDYRGTQHF
once | TRBJ1-2 | . | TRBV6-1 | TGTGCCAGCAGGGGACCGAACCGGATCTATGGCTACACCTTC | CASRGPNRIYGYTF
. | TRBJ2-2 | . | TRBV2 | TGTGCCAGCAGGCCCGGCGTGCGGGACACCGGGGAGCTGTTTTTT | CASRPGVRDTGELFF
few | TRBJ2-1 | TRBD1 | TRBV7-9 | TGTGCCAGCAGCTTAGAGGGTGACAGGGGTCTCGATGAGCAGTTCTTC | CASSLEGDRGLDEQFF
large | TRBJ1-1 | . | TRBV6-1 | TGTGCCAGCAGTCCCGAGGGGGGGAGAGGGACTGAAGCTTTCTTT | CASSPEGGRGTEAFF
. | TRBJ1-6 | TRBD1 | TRBV20-1 | TGCAGTGCTGGACAGGAGCATATGTCCTATAATTCACCCCTCCACTTT | CSAGQEHMSYNSPLHF
. | TRBJ2-5 | TRBD2 | TRBV6-2/TRBV6-3 | TGTGCCAGCAGCCTAGGGACTAGCGGGGGACAAGAGACCCAGTACTTC | CASSLGTSGGQETQYF
. | TRBJ1-5 | TRBD1 | TRBV19 | TGTGCCAGTAGTATATATTCCTGGACAGGCAGCAATCAGCCCCAGCATTTT | CASSIYSWTGSNQPQHF
. | TRBJ2-3 | TRBD1 | TRBV2 | TGTGCCAGCAGGGAGACAGGGTTATTGACAGATACGCAGTATTTT | CASRETGLLTDTQYF
once | TRBJ2-7 | . | TRBV6-1 | TGTGCCAGCAGTCATGGGGAACTGCAGTACTTC | CASSHGELQYF
. | TRBJ2-1 | TRBD1 | TRBV5-1 | TGCGCCAGCAGCCCCGCGGGACAGGGGTACAATGAGCAGTTCTTC | CASSPAGQGYNEQFF
. | TRBJ2-2 | . | TRBV24-1 | TGTGCCACCAGTGATTCCCCACACTCTAGCGACCCGAACACCGGGGAGCTGTTTTTT | CATSDSPHSSDPNTGELFF
few | TRBJ2-3 | . | TRBV21-1 | TGTGCCAGCAGCGTCAAGTACGGACTAAGTGCAACGGATACGCAGTATTTT | CASSVKYGLSATDTQYF
. | TRBJ1-2 | . | TRBV20-1 | TGCAGTGCTGCCGGATTTTGGGGGCAATCTAACTATGGCTACACCTTC | CSAAGFWGQSNYGYTF
. | TRBJ2-3 | TRBD2 | TRBV6-4 | TGTGCCAGCAGTGCAGGACTAGGGAGCACAGATACGCAGTATTTT | CASSAGLGSTDTQYF
few | TRBJ1-2 | TRBD1 | TRBV27 | TGTGCCAGCAGTCGGGCAGGGGGCTATGGCTACACCTTC | CASSRAGGYGYTF
. | TRBJ1-6 | . | TRBV6-5 | TGTGCCAGCAGTTACTCAGGGCAGAATAATTCACCCCTCCACTTT | CASSYSGQNNSPLHF
. | TRBJ2-2 | TRBD2 | TRBV4-1 | TGCGCCAGCAGCCCTATAGCGGGAGCCAACGGGGAGCTGTTTTTT | CASSPIAGANGELFF
. | TRBJ1-1 | . | TRBV6-5 | TGTGCCAGCAGTTTCTTGGGACCAAACACTGAAGCTTTCTTT | CASSFLGPNTEAFF